Listed below are T cell receptor beta chains from one sample, sequenced in a study of T cells in localized non-small cell lung cancer. The data were produced by immunoSEQ multiplex PCR, yet TCRdb's version contains in-frame clones alone and is incomplete. The sample lists fewer than 45,000 clones, almost 90% occurring once. This specimen consisted of peripheral blood, obtained before any cancer treatment. The receptors stem from a female donor over 55 with stage I squamous cell lung carcinoma. CDR3s include the opening cysteine and the closing phenylalanine or tryptophan. Fields, in order: J gene, V gene, CDR3 protein.

j_call: TRBJ1-3
v_call: TRBV5-6
cdr3_aa: CASSREQGNTIYF

j_call: TRBJ2-7
v_call: TRBV4-1
cdr3_aa: CASSHPLGGGEQYF

j_call: TRBJ1-5
v_call: TRBV19
cdr3_aa: CASSSLPGNQPQHF

j_call: TRBJ2-3
v_call: TRBV5-6
cdr3_aa: CASIGQGANTQYF

j_call: TRBJ2-6
v_call: TRBV15
cdr3_aa: CATSRKDRVRPGANVLTF

j_call: TRBJ1-1
v_call: TRBV18
cdr3_aa: CASSRQSSGGRQTEAFF

j_call: TRBJ1-1
v_call: TRBV5-4
cdr3_aa: CASSRGGQGEAFF

j_call: TRBJ2-2
v_call: TRBV11-2
cdr3_aa: CASSPLGSGRASGELFF

j_call: TRBJ2-5
v_call: TRBV19
cdr3_aa: CASSRDRDGLETQYF

j_call: TRBJ2-5
v_call: TRBV19
cdr3_aa: CASSIAGAGETQYF

j_call: TRBJ2-7
v_call: TRBV20-1
cdr3_aa: CSARDRAEQYF